This T cell receptor (beta chain) was profiled in a study of cytomegalovirus exposure and HLA in healthy donors. General study findings and limits: Under in vitro conditions, three CMV-associated chains were confirmed as specific for CMV antigens. Most CMV-associated TCR beta chains were later found to appear HLA-restricted. Presence/absence analyses assumed roughly uniform sequencing depth across donors, which may not hold.

The PCR ran on 60 Vbeta and 13 Jbeta primers. Sequencing used immunoSEQ multiplex PCR; TCRdb keeps in-frame clones, though not all of them. This sample's table reports 75,000 to 90,000 clones. Concerning this clone itself: As yet, its antigen is unknown.

Trimming at V came to 4 bases and at J to 6 bases, leaving 11 bases not matched to a gene. Germline V gene lookup returns CDR1 SGHAT and CDR2 FQNNGV. The CDR3 totals 17 residues. Source material: PBMCs. The J gene is TRBJ2-7, the V gene TRBV11-2; 14 positions agree with TRBD2. This clonotype was obtained from a woman aged 55-69 years in good health and CMV-seronegative. The CDR3 region has the DNA TGTGCCAGCAGCTGGGGACTAGCGGGAGTTGATAAGGCCGAGCAGTACTTC. As protein: CASSWGLAGVDKAEQYF.